These 10 T cell receptor beta chains originate from one sample sequenced in a study of blood T cells in healthy people across ages (dated by TCRdb to between 2014 and 2016). Library generation was performed with 5' RACE. This sample was sequenced with an Illumina HiSeq 2500. A second about 7 to 11 cycle PCR used a sample-barcoded 5' primer and a J-beta primer mix. The public reads were reanalyzed by TCRdb: fastp trimming at Q25, MiXCR alignment, in-frame beta chains only. Identical CDR3 proteins give one entry, which carries the most common genes and DNA. For this sample the table gives 1.5 million to 2 million distinct CDR3 sequences, of which about 50% were detected only once. About 2.1% of the sample comes from the top ten. The sequenced sample was blood. The receptors here all came from a woman in her forties in good health.

CDR3 protein: CSAIRNPGLVETQYF. In nucleotides, the CDR3 is TGCAGTGCCATACGAAACCCGGGACTCGTGGAGACCCAGTACTTC. V usage is TRBV20-1 and J usage is TRBJ2-5; possible D gene TRBD2, 6 bases. V dropped 6 bases and J dropped 5 bases, with 22 bases sitting between them. The CDR3 runs to 15 residues. Germline V lookup: CDR1 DFQATT, CDR2 SNEGSKA (reference sequence).

This clonotype was picked up a small number of times. This chain uses TRBV7-6 with TRBJ2-1; perhaps D is TRBD1 or TRBD2 (5 bases each). The CDR3 loop spans 17 amino acids. Germline CDR1 and CDR2: SGHVS and FNYEAQ. V lost 2 bases, J lost 3 bases, and 17 bases lay in between. The CDR3 reads CASSLSGPTGYYNEQFF. For the CDR3, the DNA is TGTGCCAGCAGCTTATCGGGACCCACGGGTTACTACAATGAGCAGTTCTTC.

This clonotype was detected only a few times. The J gene is TRBJ2-5, the V gene TRBV10-3; perhaps TRBD1 as D (5 bases). Per the germline V gene, CDR1 is ENHRY and CDR2 is SYGVKD. Between the trimmed V and J ends, which lost 8 bases and 3 bases, there was a span of 10 bases. This CDR3 has 12 amino acids. CDR3 DNA sequence: TGTGCCATCTCTGACAGAAAAGAGACCCAGTACTTC. As protein: CAISDRKETQYF.

Note on this clonotype: The germline gene is not matched at one end of the junction; a read error may be the cause. The rearrangement links TRBV7-2 to TRBJ1-5; weak D call: TRBD1 (5 bases). CDR1 SGHTA and CDR2 FQGNSA come from the germline V gene. CDR3 length: 18 amino acids. The CDR3 sequence: CASSLSRAQAGSNQPRHF. In DNA form, the CDR3 reads TGTGCCAGCAGCTTAAGCAGGGCCCAGGCGGGGTCCAATCAGCCCCGGCATTTT. The full variable domain, its missing parts supplied by reference TRBV7-2 and TRBJ1-5, is GAGVSQSPSNKVTEKGKDVELRCDPISGHTALYWYRQSLGQGLEFLIYFQGNSAPDKSGLPSDRFSAERTGGSVSTLTIQRTQQEDSAVYLCASSLSRAQAGSNQPRHFGDGTRLSIL.

The chain uses TRBV18 and TRBJ2-7; tentatively, D is TRBD1 (6 bases). CDR3 length: 13 amino acids. Germline assignment: CDR1 KGHSH and CDR2 LQKENI. The V end was cut by 0 bases, the J end by 6 bases, with 9 bases between. CDR3 nucleotides: TGTGCCAGCTCACCACCGTCCAGGGGCGAGCAGTACTTC. Encoded protein: CASSPPSRGEQYF.

This clonotype was counted a few times. The chain recombines TRBV5-1 with TRBJ1-2; D is unclear. V was shortened by 5 bases and J by 5 bases, with 13 bases between the two germline ends. CDR3 length equals 13 residues. The germline V gene encodes CDR1 SGHRS and CDR2 YFSETQ. CDR3 in amino acids: CASRVLLEYGYTF. The CDR3 coding sequence is TGCGCCAGCAGGGTCCTCCTTGAATATGGCTACACCTTC.

This clonotype occurred a few times. The rearrangement links TRBV12-3 or TRBV12-4 to TRBJ2-7; D perhaps matches TRBD2 (5 bases). CDR3 size: 15 residues. V dropped 3 bases and J dropped 2 bases, with 14 bases sitting between them. CDR3 in amino acids: CASSFRDYGTYEQYF. CDR3 bases: TGTGCCAGCAGTTTCCGCGACTACGGGACCTACGAGCAGTACTTC.

This sequence joins TRBV29-1 and TRBJ2-3; a weak D match, TRBD2 (6 bases). The CDR3 runs 14 residues. V was clipped by 4 bases and J by 6 bases, with 17 bases between them. The germline V gene has CDR1 SQVTM and CDR2 ANQGSEA. CDR3 nucleotides: TGCAGCGTTGGGACGGGGGTAGGGGATGATACGCAGTATTTT. As protein: CSVGTGVGDDTQYF.

The chain carries TRBV7-3 and TRBJ2-6; D uncertain. The V end was cut by 5 bases, the J end by 0 bases, with 8 bases between. The CDR3 contains 15 residues. In germline, CDR1 is SGHTA, CDR2 FQGTGA. In nucleotides, the CDR3 is TGTGCCAGCAGCATCGGGCCCTCTGGGGCCAACGTCCTGACTTTC. Protein: CASSIGPSGANVLTF. Combining the CDR3 with reference TRBV7-3 and TRBJ2-6 gives the whole variable domain GAGVSQTPSNKVTEKGKYVELRCDPISGHTALYWYRQSLGQGPEFLIYFQGTGAADDSGLPNDRFFAVRPEGSVSTLKIQRTERGDSAVYLCASSIGPSGANVLTFGAGSRLTVL.

This chain uses TRBV7-2 with TRBJ2-5; weak D call: TRBD2 (6 bases). CDR3 length: 14 amino acids. The germline V gene encodes CDR1 SGHTA and CDR2 FQGNSA. Trimming left V 1 base short and J 5 bases short, with 11 bases between. The CDR3 loop reads CASSLEAGWETQYF. CDR3 nucleotide sequence: TGTGCCAGCAGCTTAGAGGCGGGATGGGAGACCCAGTACTTC.